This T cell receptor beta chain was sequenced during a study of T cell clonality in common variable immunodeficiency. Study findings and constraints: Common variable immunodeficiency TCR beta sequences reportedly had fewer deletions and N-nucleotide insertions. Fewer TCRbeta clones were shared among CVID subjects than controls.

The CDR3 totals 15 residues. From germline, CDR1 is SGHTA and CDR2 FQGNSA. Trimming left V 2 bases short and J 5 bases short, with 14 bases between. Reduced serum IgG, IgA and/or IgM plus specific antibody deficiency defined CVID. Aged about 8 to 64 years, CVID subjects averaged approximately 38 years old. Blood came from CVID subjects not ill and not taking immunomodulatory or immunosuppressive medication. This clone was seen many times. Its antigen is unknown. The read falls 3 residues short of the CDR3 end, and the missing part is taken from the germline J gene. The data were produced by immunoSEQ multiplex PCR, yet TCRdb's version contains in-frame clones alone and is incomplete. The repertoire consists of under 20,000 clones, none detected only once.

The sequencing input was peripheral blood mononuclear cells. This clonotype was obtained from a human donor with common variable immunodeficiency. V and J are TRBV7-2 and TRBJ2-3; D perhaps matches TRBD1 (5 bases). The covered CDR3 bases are TGTGCCAGCAGCTTAAGAGGCCCAACAGGAGATACG. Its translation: CASSLRGPTGDT. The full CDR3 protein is CASSLRGPTGDTQYF.